The T cell receptor beta chain under discussion was sequenced for a study of T cell responses to AZD1222 COVID-19 vaccine. The CDR3 spans 16 residues. The germline V gene encodes CDR1 GTSNPN and CDR2 SVGIG (reference sequence). Trimming removed 0 bases from V and 7 bases from J, with 16 bases in between. Clones were sequenced by immunoSEQ multiplex PCR, and TCRdb holds only the in-frame ones, with some missing. The table records some 110,000 clones, roughly 80% of them present only once. The sample here was peripheral blood, taken on day 0 of AZD1222 vaccination. This chain connects TRBV30 to TRBJ1-6; perhaps TRBD1 as D (6 bases). The sequence came from an adult in good health. The CDR3 reads CAWSVHRGQQNSPLHF. CDR3 nucleotide sequence: TGTGCCTGGAGTGTACATAGAGGACAGCAAAATTCACCCCTCCACTTT.